This T cell receptor (beta chain) was identified during a study of shared clonotypes between healthy human individuals. On the study more broadly: Samples came from a couple of female and three male donors aged 18 to 49.

The assay was run at deep level. Clones were sequenced by immunoSEQ multiplex PCR, and TCRdb holds only the in-frame ones, with some missing. The repertoire holds about 450,000 clones, with about 80% as singletons. The ends were cut back, 5 bases at V and 6 bases at J, with 13 bases in the middle. The germline V gene has CDR1 LNHDA and CDR2 SQIVND (reference sequence). This CDR3 comprises 13 residues. The receptor was isolated from a woman aged 40 to 55 in good health. Some clones in this sample may be carry-over from other donors' samples. What was sequenced was PBMCs. This chain joins TRBV19 and TRBJ1-2; D possibly corresponds to TRBD1 (6 bases). This CDR3 is CASSGDIRNGYTF. CDR3 nucleotides: TGTGCCAGTAGTGGGGACATTAGAAATGGCTACACCTTC.